The rows below give T cell receptor beta chains drawn from one sample of a study of a mutant IDH1 vaccine in newly diagnosed glioma. No antigen is known for these receptors. Sequencing used immunoSEQ multiplex PCR; TCRdb keeps in-frame clones, though not all of them. The table has around 130,000 clones, around 80% seen once; the top ten hold 4.5% to 5.5%. Sequencing was performed on PBMCs, taken from a glioma patient whose treatment included an IDH1 peptide vaccine. The receptors here all came from a man in his forties with glioma. CDR3s leave out the opening cysteine and the closing phenylalanine or tryptophan. D genes are given only for firm matches.

J gene | D gene | V gene | CDR3 protein
TRBJ2-1 | NA | TRBV29-1 | SVAGGPYNEQF
TRBJ2-7 | NA | TRBV7-2 | ASSPGVLTYEQY
TRBJ2-5 | NA | TRBV11-2 | ASSLDGAQY
TRBJ1-2 | NA | TRBV30 | AWSVVTGPYGYT
TRBJ1-1 | NA | TRBV11-2 | ASGVLALNTEAF
TRBJ1-3 | NA | TRBV29-1 | SVGSSSGNTIY
TRBJ2-7 | TRBD1 | TRBV6-1 | ASSGSGQGLSYEQY
TRBJ2-7 | TRBD1 | TRBV6-5 | ASRPDRGVFYEQY
TRBJ1-2 | TRBD1 | TRBV4-1 | ASSQPDRVYGYT
NA | TRBD2 | TRBV4-3 | ASSLASGSSGGSGYEQY
TRBJ2-1 | TRBD2 | TRBV5-6 | ASSPGLAGPVSYNEQF
TRBJ1-1 | NA | TRBV15 | ATSSVGTEAF
TRBJ2-3 | TRBD2 | TRBV9 | ASTSGRGFFTDTQY
TRBJ2-7 | TRBD1 | TRBV4-3 | ASSHDRGQYEQY
TRBJ2-7 | NA | TRBV6-1 | ALQGLARTYEQY
TRBJ2-1 | TRBD2 | TRBV19 | ASSILGGLAGGDNEQF
TRBJ2-1 | NA | TRBV4-3 | ASSQAGGVNEQF
TRBJ2-3 | NA | TRBV19 | ASSRVAGANPSTDTQY
TRBJ2-1 | NA | TRBV2 | ASSSTRGSSYNEQF
TRBJ2-7 | TRBD1 | TRBV30 | AWSPGDRPLGEQY
TRBJ2-7 | NA | TRBV7-3 | ASSSEVGYEQY
TRBJ2-3 | NA | TRBV28 | ASSSEGGSTDTQY
TRBJ2-3 | NA | TRBV4-3 | ASSQTPNTQY
TRBJ2-2 | TRBD2 | TRBV7-3 | ASSKWTSGTAWNTGELF
TRBJ1-2 | NA | TRBV6-5 | ASTDRRNGYT
TRBJ2-7 | NA | TRBV2 | ASSEYEQY
TRBJ2-7 | TRBD1 | TRBV6-5 | ASSYTGTGAYEQY
TRBJ2-7 | TRBD1 | TRBV27 | ASSLRQGSGLAYEQY
TRBJ1-1 | NA | TRBV11-1 | ASSLARGANTEAF
TRBJ2-2 | TRBD1 | TRBV6-1 | ASSAPRQGRAAGELF
TRBJ2-7 | NA | TRBV11-3 | ASSPPAGRQEDIYEQY
TRBJ2-7 | NA | TRBV6-6 | ASSYSRSYEQY
TRBJ2-5 | NA | TRBV2 | ASSEDLGETQY
TRBJ2-7 | NA | TRBV6-1 | ASRGIPYEQY
TRBJ2-7 | NA | TRBV27 | ASSFRVLPYEQY
TRBJ2-7 | NA | TRBV6-1 | ASSKGLLEQY
TRBJ2-7 | TRBD1 | TRBV6-6 | ASNPGQGTANEQY